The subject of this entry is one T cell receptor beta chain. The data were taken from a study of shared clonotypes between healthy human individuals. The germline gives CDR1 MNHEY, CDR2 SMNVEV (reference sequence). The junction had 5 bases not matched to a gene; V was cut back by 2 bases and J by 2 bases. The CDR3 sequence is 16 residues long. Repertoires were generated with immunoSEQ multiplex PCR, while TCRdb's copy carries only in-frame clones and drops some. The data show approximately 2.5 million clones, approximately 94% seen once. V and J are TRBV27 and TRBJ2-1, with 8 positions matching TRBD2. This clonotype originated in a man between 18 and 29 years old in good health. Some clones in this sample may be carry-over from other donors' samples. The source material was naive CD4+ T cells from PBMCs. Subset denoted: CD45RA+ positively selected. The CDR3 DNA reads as TGTGCCAGCAGTTTAACGGTACTAGCGGCCTACAATGAGCAGTTCTTC. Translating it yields CASSLTVLAAYNEQFF.